These 9 T cell receptor beta chains were all obtained from the same sample, sequenced in a study of blood T cell repertoires in COVID-19. Repertoires were generated with immunoSEQ multiplex PCR, while TCRdb's copy carries only in-frame clones and drops some. This repertoire shows around 250,000 clones, approximately 91% found once; its top ten account for approximately 1.2%. The sample taken for sequencing was PBMCs or T cells enriched from blood (not recorded which). Every receptor here comes from a human donor in a cohort exposed to, infected with or recovered from COVID-19 (not recorded which). The donor label of this sample is uncertain.

This clone appeared once. The genes are TRBV7-8 and TRBJ2-7; 10 nucleotides match TRBD2. Germline CDR1 SGHVS, CDR2 FQNEAQ. V shed 5 bases and J 3 bases; nucleotides not matched to a gene: 4. The CDR3 extends over 14 amino acids. This chain's CDR3 is CASSSVAGGYEQYF. For the CDR3, the DNA is TGTGCCAGCAGCAGCGTAGCGGGGGGCTACGAGCAGTACTTC. Together with reference TRBV7-8 and TRBJ2-7, the CDR3 gives the full variable domain: GAGVSQSPRYKVAKRGQDVALRCDPISGHVSLFWYQQALGQGPEFLTYFQNEAQLDKSGLPSDRFFAERPEGSVSTLKIQRTQQEDSAVYLCASSSVAGGYEQYFGPGTRLTVT.

The chain recombines TRBV19 with TRBJ1-5, with D hard to call. In germline, CDR1 is LNHDA, CDR2 SQIVND (reference sequence). The CDR3 is made up of 13 amino acids. V was trimmed by 10 bases and J by 11 bases, leaving 21 bases between them. The CDR3 DNA reads as TGTGCCACCTTCCGAGTCCAAGCGCAAACCCAGCATTTT. Residues: CATFRVQAQTQHF.

This chain uses TRBV27 with TRBJ2-7, with 11 bases lining up with TRBD1. J gave up 7 bases and V 3 bases, and 8 bases lay outside the gene matches. The length of the CDR3 is 15 residues. Germline V lookup: CDR1 MNHEY, CDR2 SMNVEV (reference sequence). CDR3 sequence: CASSFLGQGAGEQYF. The CDR3 DNA reads TGTGCCAGCAGTTTTCTCGGACAGGGGGCGGGGGAGCAGTACTTC.

This chain joins TRBV24-1 and TRBJ2-3; unclear D gene. The CDR3 is 14 amino acids. Per the germline V gene, CDR1 is KGHDR and CDR2 is SFDVKD. V lost 5 bases and J 1 base, leaving 9 bases between the germline ends. CDR3 nucleotides: TGTGCCACCAGTGTGAGCCGAGGCACAGATACGCAGTATTTT. Encoded protein: CATSVSRGTDTQYF.

This rearrangement joins TRBV11-2 to TRBJ2-7; D is perhaps TRBD1 (6 bases). CDR1 and CDR2 from the germline V gene are SGHAT and FQNNGV. The CDR3 runs to 16 residues. The V gene lost 4 bases and the J gene lost 2 bases, with 18 bases spanning the gap. The CDR3 reads CASSSPRARQAYEQYF. As DNA, the CDR3 is TGTGCCAGCAGCTCACCCAGGGCTAGACAGGCCTACGAGCAGTACTTC. Based on the CDR3 plus reference TRBV11-2 and TRBJ2-7, the full variable domain is EAGVAQSPRYKIIEKRQSVAFWCNPISGHATLYWYQQILGQGPKLLIQFQNNGVVDDSQLPKDRFSAERLKGVDSTLKIQPAKLEDSAVYLCASSSPRARQAYEQYFGPGTRLTVT.

CDR3 loop: CASSRDRNNSPLHF. DNA for the CDR3: TGTGCCAGCAGCCGTGACAGGAATAATTCACCCCTCCACTTT. V gene TRBV27 combines with J gene TRBJ1-6; maybe TRBD1 (6 bases). Trimming removed 6 bases at V and 5 bases at J, with 11 bases between. The CDR3 spans 14 residues. CDR1 and CDR2 from the germline V gene are MNHEY and SMNVEV (reference sequence).

This sequence joins TRBV10-3 and TRBJ1-5, with 8 bases aligning to TRBD1. Germline CDR1 and CDR2: ENHRY and SYGVKD. CDR3 length: 13 amino acids. Trimming at V came to 10 bases and at J to 7 bases, leaving 9 bases not matched to a gene. In DNA, the CDR3 is TGTGCCACCACGACAGGGGTGGAACAGCCCCAGCATTTT. It codes for CATTTGVEQPQHF.

The chain recombines TRBV30 with TRBJ1-3, with 7 bases that match TRBD1. V trimming: 3 bases; J trimming: 2 bases; junction bases outside the gene matches: 1. CDR1 GTSNPN and CDR2 SVGIG come from the germline V gene (reference sequence). The CDR3 is 13 residues long. The CDR3 DNA is TGTGCCTGGAGGCAGGGGGCTGGAAACACCATATATTTT. Amino acid sequence: CAWRQGAGNTIYF.

This sequence joins TRBV5-1 and TRBJ2-1, with 12 positions matching TRBD2. This CDR3 is 19 amino acids long. V shed 5 bases, J shed 0 bases, and the junction held 12 bases outside the gene matches. Germline V gene sequence: CDR1 SGHRS, CDR2 YFSETQ. CDR3 residues: CASRPGLAGILSSYNEQFF. Written as DNA, the CDR3 is TGCGCCAGCAGACCCGGACTAGCGGGGATCCTTAGCTCCTACAATGAGCAGTTCTTC.